The 27 T cell receptor beta chains reported below all come from one sample, sequenced in a study of T cell responses to AZD1222 COVID-19 vaccine. This table comes from immunoSEQ multiplex PCR, and its TCRdb copy is limited to in-frame clones, with some not included. This table has about 76,000 clones, roughly 84% appearing once. The material sequenced was peripheral blood, taken on day 0 of AZD1222 vaccination. The receptors stem from an adult in good health.

The V call is TRBV6-2 or TRBV6-3, the J call TRBJ2-5; D is unclear. The ends were cut back, 4 bases at V and 1 base at J, with 7 bases in the middle. The CDR3 covers 13 residues. Germline V lookup: CDR1 MNHEY, CDR2 SVGEGT. CDR3 amino acids: CASSLDAQETQYF. CDR3 nucleotide sequence: TGTGCCAGCAGTTTGGACGCCCAAGAGACCCAGTACTTC.

The chain joins TRBV19 to TRBJ2-7, with D perhaps TRBD1 (6 bases). Looked up from germline, CDR1 is LNHDA and CDR2 is SQIVND (reference sequence). V lost 1 base and J lost 3, with 10 bases in between. CDR3 length equals 14 residues. As DNA, the CDR3 is TGTGCCAGTAGTATAGGGACAGCGAACTACGAGCAGTACTTC. Protein sequence: CASSIGTANYEQYF. Combining the CDR3 with reference TRBV19 and TRBJ2-7 gives the whole variable domain DGGITQSPKYLFRKEGQNVTLSCEQNLNHDAMYWYRQDPGQGLRLIYYSQIVNDFQKGDIAEGYSVSREKKESFPLTVTSAQKNPTAFYLCASSIGTANYEQYFGPGTRLTVT.

This chain connects TRBV3-1 (or the pseudogene TRBV3-2) to TRBJ1-3, with D possibly matching TRBD1 (6 bases). Trimming removed 0 bases from V and 0 bases from J, with 21 bases in between. The germline CDR1 and CDR2 sequences are LGHDT and YNNKEL (reference sequence). This CDR3 has 20 residues. The CDR3 DNA is TGTGCCAGCAGCCAAGACTTCCTTGGGGGGCCTCCTCGCTCTGGAAACACCATATATTTT. As protein: CASSQDFLGGPPRSGNTIYF.

The chain combines TRBV12-5 with TRBJ1-1, with TRBD1 matching 7 bases. The CDR3 loop spans 13 amino acids. Looked up from germline, CDR1 is LGHNT and CDR2 is FRNRAP. V dropped 5 bases and J dropped 3; count of bases not matched to a gene: 3. CDR3 DNA sequence: TGTGCTAGTGGTAGGGGGCAGGACACTGAAGCTTTCTTT. It specifies CASGRGQDTEAFF. The full variable domain, with the rest looked up from reference TRBV12-5 and TRBJ1-1, is DARVTQTPRHKVTEMGQEVTMRCQPILGHNTVFWYRQTMMQGLELLAYFRNRAPLDDSGMPKDRFSAEMPDATLATLKIQPSEPRDSAVYFCASGRGQDTEAFFGQGTRLTVV.

This sequence joins TRBV5-5 and TRBJ1-5; D gene uncertain. This CDR3 is 13 amino acids long. Germline values: CDR1 SGHKS, CDR2 YYEKEE (reference sequence). V dropped 2 bases and J dropped 0 bases, with 3 bases sitting between them. Here the CDR3 reads CASSFNSNQPQHF. The CDR3 nucleotides read TGTGCCAGCAGCTTCAATAGCAATCAGCCCCAGCATTTT.

As DNA, the CDR3 is TGTGCCACAGATGCCGAAACCCGAGGGGAGTCATATGGCTACACCTTC. This codes for CATDAETRGESYGYTF. J is TRBJ1-2 and V is TRBV2, with a possible D match to TRBD1 (5 bases). The CDR3 spans 16 residues. Germline loops: CDR1 SNHLY, CDR2 FYNNEI. Trimming stripped 10 bases from V and 5 bases from J, with 26 bases between. Filled out from reference TRBV2 and TRBJ1-2, the complete variable domain reads EPEVTQTPSHQVTQMGQEVILRCVPISNHLYFYWYRQILGQKVEFLVSFYNNEISEKSEIFDDQFSVERPDGSNFTLKIRSTKLEDSAMYFCATDAETRGESYGYTFGSGTRLTVV.

The V call is TRBV9, the J call TRBJ2-1; D is ambiguous. This CDR3 is 11 amino acids long. V lost 0 bases to trimming and J lost 10 bases, with 5 bases between them. CDR1 is SGDLS, CDR2 YYNGEE, per germline. The CDR3 here is CASSVGSEQFF. CDR3 DNA: TGTGCCAGCAGCGTAGGAAGCGAGCAGTTCTTC.

This chain connects TRBV7-9 to TRBJ1-1; D gene unclear. V gave up 1 base and J gave up 3 bases, with 9 bases separating them. Germline lookup yields CDR1 SEHNR and CDR2 FQNEAQ (reference sequence). The CDR3 consists of 14 residues. The CDR3 nucleotides are TGTGCCAGCAGCTTAGGTGGGCATGACACTGAAGCTTTCTTT. This gives the protein CASSLGGHDTEAFF.

The V and J genes are TRBV6-5 and TRBJ2-2; possible D gene TRBD2, 6 bases. The CDR3 has 14 residues. Germline V CDR1 and CDR2: MNHEY, SVGAGI. V gave up 6 bases and J gave up 2 bases, with 10 bases separating them. The CDR3 sequence is CASSRGLNTGELFF. CDR3 nucleotide sequence: TGTGCCAGCAGCCGCGGACTAAACACCGGGGAGCTGTTTTTT.

This clone was seen once. This chain uses TRBV5-1 with TRBJ2-1, with 13 bases that match TRBD2. V dropped 4 bases and J dropped 6; count of bases not matched to a gene: 4. This CDR3 region has 15 residues. Germline-derived CDR1 and CDR2 are SGHRS and YFSETQ. The CDR3 protein is CASSATSGRINEQFF. The CDR3 DNA reads as TGCGCCAGCAGCGCGACTAGCGGGAGGATCAATGAGCAGTTCTTC.

This chain joins TRBV3-1 (or the pseudogene TRBV3-2) and TRBJ1-4; tentatively, D is TRBD1 (6 bases). There are 18 residues in the CDR3. Trimming took 1 base from V and 2 from J, leaving 17 bases between them. Germline V gene sequence: CDR1 LGHDT, CDR2 YNNKEL (reference sequence). The CDR3 nucleotides are TGTGCCAGCAGCCAAGTAATCCTTGGGGGGGCGACTAATGAAAAACTGTTTTTT. This gives the protein CASSQVILGGATNEKLFF.

This clone was seen once. The chain employs TRBV19 and TRBJ1-1; no clear D. Trimming took off 3 bases at V and 1 base at J, with 6 bases between the two ends. The CDR3 is made up of 13 amino acids. Germline V lookup: CDR1 LNHDA, CDR2 SQIVND (reference sequence). The CDR3: CASSMGPNTEAFF. As DNA, the CDR3 is TGTGCCAGTAGTATGGGTCCGAACACTGAAGCTTTCTTT.

The chain has TRBV20-1 and TRBJ2-1, with D perhaps TRBD2 (5 bases). V was pared by 3 bases and J by 8 bases, with 20 bases between. CDR3 length: 15 residues. Germline V lookup: CDR1 DFQATT, CDR2 SNEGSKA (reference sequence). The CDR3 DNA reads TGCAGTGCTAGTGGGGAGCGGTCTGTCGTCGATGAGCAGTTCTTC. Residues: CSASGERSVVDEQFF.

V gene TRBV7-2 combines with J gene TRBJ2-5; TRBD1 aligns across 11 bases. The germline CDR1 and CDR2 sequences are SGHTA and FQGNSA. The V gene end was trimmed by 4 bases and the J gene end by 5 bases; junction bases not matched to a gene: 12. CDR3 length: 17 residues. The chain's CDR3 is CASSYQGGQGALETQYF. CDR3 sequence (DNA): TGTGCCAGCAGCTACCAAGGTGGACAGGGGGCCTTGGAGACCCAGTACTTC.

The CDR3, as DNA: TGTGCCAGCAGCGGGACAGCCCGACAAGAGACCCAGTACTTC. The encoded protein is CASSGTARQETQYF. The chain links TRBV7-8 to TRBJ2-5; 7 bases line up with TRBD1. Trimming at V came to 5 bases and at J to 2 bases, leaving 5 bases not matched to a gene. The length of the CDR3 is 14 residues. Germline CDR1 is SGHVS and CDR2 is FQNEAQ.

V gene TRBV2 combines with J gene TRBJ1-5; D perhaps matches TRBD1 (5 bases). The CDR3 runs to 15 residues. Germline CDR1 reads SNHLY; CDR2 reads FYNNEI. The V and J ends lost 6 bases and 4 bases respectively, with 16 bases between them. The CDR3 here is CASSETETSNQPQHF. The CDR3 DNA sequence: TGTGCCAGCAGCGAGACAGAAACTTCAAATCAGCCCCAGCATTTT.

The rearrangement links TRBV28 to TRBJ2-7; 8 positions agree with TRBD2. Per germline, CDR1 MDHEN and CDR2 SYDVKM. V lost 5 bases to trimming and J lost 4 bases; unmatched junction nucleotides: 1. The CDR3 loop spans 12 amino acids. This CDR3 reads CASSTSGYEQYV. CDR3 in DNA: TGTGCCAGCAGTACTAGCGGATACGAGCAGTACGTC.

The chain joins TRBV3-1 (or the pseudogene TRBV3-2) to TRBJ1-1; the D is unclear. V lost 4 bases, J lost 1 base, and 10 bases lay in between. The CDR3 is 14 amino acids. Germline-derived CDR1 and CDR2 are LGHDT and YNNKEL (reference sequence). The CDR3 DNA reads TGTGCCAGCAGCCCGATCTCTCGGAACACTGAAGCTTTCTTT. Its translation: CASSPISRNTEAFF.

This clone was counted once. The chain combines TRBV12-3 or TRBV12-4 with TRBJ2-7; D is possibly TRBD1 (6 bases). CDR3 size: 11 residues. V was cut by 8 bases and J by 10 bases, with 15 bases left in between. The CDR3 bases are TGTGCCAGCGGGGCTAGGGGGAGTCAGTACTTC. It yields the protein CASGARGSQYF.

This chain's CDR3 is CSASRTTPTGELFF. The CDR3 bases are TGCAGTGCCAGTCGGACAACCCCCACCGGGGAGCTGTTTTTT. The chain employs TRBV20-1 and TRBJ2-2, with D tentatively TRBD1 (5 bases). The CDR3 has 14 residues. CDR1 is DFQATT, CDR2 SNEGSKA, per germline (reference sequence). Trimming removed 6 bases from V and 4 bases from J, with 15 bases in between.

V and J are TRBV5-6 and TRBJ2-7, with 10 bases that match TRBD2. The V gene's germline CDR1 is SGHDT and CDR2 YYEEEE. The CDR3 has 16 amino acids. V lost 4 bases, J lost 0 bases, and 7 bases stayed unmatched. CDR3 sequence reads: CASSALLAGYSYEQYF. The CDR3 coding sequence is TGTGCCAGCAGCGCGCTACTAGCGGGGTACTCCTACGAGCAGTACTTC.

V is TRBV7-8 and J is TRBJ2-1; the D call may be TRBD1 or TRBD2 (5 bases each). This CDR3 has 14 amino acids. The germline V and J ends were trimmed by 5 bases and 4 bases, with 12 bases remaining between them. The germline V gene encodes CDR1 SGHVS and CDR2 FQNEAQ. Here the CDR3 reads CASSPGAVYNEQFF. DNA of the CDR3: TGTGCCAGCAGCCCCGGGGCGGTATACAATGAGCAGTTCTTC.

This clone appeared a single time. The rearrangement joins TRBV7-2 to TRBJ1-5, with D unresolved. This CDR3 contains 15 residues. Germline CDR1 reads SGHTA; CDR2 reads FQGNSA. Trimming removed 5 bases at V and 1 base at J, with 12 bases between. Written as DNA, the CDR3 is TGTGCCAGCAGCCTCCAGAGTGGGAGCAATCAGCCCCAGCATTTT. Amino acid sequence: CASSLQSGSNQPQHF.

The chain joins TRBV7-2 to TRBJ2-7, with a possible D match to TRBD2 (6 bases). The ends were cut back, 2 bases at V and 3 bases at J, with 8 bases in the middle. CDR3 length: 13 residues. The germline V gene encodes CDR1 SGHTA and CDR2 FQGNSA. The CDR3 loop reads CASSLYGSYEQYF. DNA for the CDR3: TGTGCCAGCAGCTTATACGGGAGCTACGAGCAGTACTTC. The complete variable domain, with remaining parts taken from reference TRBV7-2 and TRBJ2-7, reads GAGVSQSPSNKVTEKGKDVELRCDPISGHTALYWYRQSLGQGLEFLIYFQGNSAPDKSGLPSDRFSAERTGGSVSTLTIQRTQQEDSAVYLCASSLYGSYEQYFGPGTRLTVT.

V usage is TRBV19 and J usage is TRBJ2-7, with 7 nucleotides matching TRBD2. Trimming took 3 bases from V and 9 from J; bases not matched to a gene: 14. The CDR3 runs to 15 residues. Per germline, CDR1 LNHDA and CDR2 SQIVND (reference sequence). The DNA for the CDR3 is TGTGCCAGTAGTATGGAGTCTAGCGGAGTACAAGGGCAGTACTTC. Encoded protein: CASSMESSGVQGQYF.

The genes are TRBV14 and TRBJ2-2; 9 bases are a match to TRBD2. Trimming removed 0 bases from V and 4 bases from J; junction bases left unmatched: 15. Germline values: CDR1 SGHDN, CDR2 FVKESK. The CDR3 runs to 20 residues. This CDR3 is CASSQDRYSPSGIGTGELFF. The CDR3 DNA reads TGTGCCAGCAGCCAAGATCGATACTCGCCTAGCGGGATTGGCACCGGGGAGCTGTTTTTT.

The chain is built from TRBV5-1 and TRBJ2-1, with 9 bases aligning to TRBD1. The CDR3 has 16 amino acids. Germline V lookup: CDR1 SGHRS, CDR2 YFSETQ. Unmatched junction bases numbered 9, after V lost 4 bases and J lost 4 bases. The CDR3 DNA is TGCGCCAGCAGCCCGGGGACAGGGAGTACTTACAATGAGCAGTTCTTC. Residues: CASSPGTGSTYNEQFF.